This note documents a single T cell receptor (beta chain) sequence. This clonotype was seen at least ten times. Its specific antigen is unknown. The sample holds no much larger clone one base away, and base qualities are not on file. TCRdb records Illumina HiSeq 2000 as the sequencer. TCR beta chain libraries were generated through multiplex PCR amplification. The amplified TCR beta chain products were analyzed by high-throughput sequencing. In-frame beta chains were kept once TCRdb had trimmed the public reads at Q25 with fastp and called clones with MiXCR. Each entry is one CDR3 protein sequence, shown with its most common DNA and genes. In all, the sample holds under 150,000 distinct CDR3 sequences, and 15% to 20% of those were seen once. Less than 4.5% of the sample goes to the ten largest clones. This record comes from a study of breast tumors, draining lymph nodes, adjacent tissues (dated by TCRdb to the mid-2010s). Study-wide context: The study compared TCR beta repertoires across tumor, adjacent nontumor tissue and axillary lymph nodes from breast cancer patients. The study was designed to assess the relationships and possible T-cell exchange between tumor, surrounding tissue and draining lymph node repertoires in human breast cancer.

The lymph node samples were taken from the axillary draining lymph nodes of breast cancer patients. The germline ends are 8 bases apart after V is trimmed by 1 base and J by 4 bases. The germline V gene (reference sequence) yields LNHDA for CDR1 and SQIVND for CDR2. CDR3 length: 14 amino acids, cysteine to phenylalanine. The read is trimmed to its CDR3 DNA, 42 bases read in frame from base 1. General study outcomes and caveats: The similarity between tumor and nontumor tissue repertoires was significantly greater in luminal-like breast cancer than in basal-like breast cancer. The data were judged consistent with most tumor T cells deriving from the lymph node and then expanding within tumor tissue. Rather than being directly demonstrated, the conclusion that tumor T cells originate in lymph nodes was presented as consistent with a hypothesis. Tumor T-cell repertoires showed less diversity than lymph node repertoires and more diversity than nontumor tissue repertoires, and tumor T-cell repertoires showed preferential V and J gene usage.

Material for sequencing was axillary lymph node tissue. Recombination joined TRBV19 with TRBJ1-5; no D gene can be assigned with confidence. The sequence derives from a female donor with breast cancer. Some clones in this sample may be carry-over from other donors' samples. Read as DNA, the sequence is TGTGCCAGTAGTATAGTGGCCCAAAATCAGCCCCAGCATTTT. This gives the protein CASSIVAQNQPQHF.